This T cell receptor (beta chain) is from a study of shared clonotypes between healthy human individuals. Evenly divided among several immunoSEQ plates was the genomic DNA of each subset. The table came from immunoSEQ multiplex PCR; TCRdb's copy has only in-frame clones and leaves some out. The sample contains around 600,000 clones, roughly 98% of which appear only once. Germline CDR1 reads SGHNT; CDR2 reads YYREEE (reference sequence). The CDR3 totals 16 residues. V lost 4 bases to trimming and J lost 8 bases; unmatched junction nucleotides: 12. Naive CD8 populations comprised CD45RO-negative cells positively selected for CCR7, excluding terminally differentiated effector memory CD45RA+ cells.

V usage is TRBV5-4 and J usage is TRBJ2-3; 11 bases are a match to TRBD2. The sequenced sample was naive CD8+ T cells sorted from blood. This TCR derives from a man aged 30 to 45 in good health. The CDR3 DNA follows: TGTGCCAGCAGCCCCCGACTAGCGGGATTGGAGGGTACGCAGTATTTT. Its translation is CASSPRLAGLEGTQYF.